This note documents a single TCR beta chain sequence. Produced via immunoSEQ multiplex PCR; TCRdb's table is partial and in-frame only. The data show 130,000 or so clones, roughly 93% seen once. This entry comes from a study of T cell responses to AZD1222 COVID-19 vaccine. Trimming removed 3 bases at V and 1 base at J, with 16 bases between. The CDR3 covers 18 residues. Per the germline V gene, CDR1 is MNHEY and CDR2 is SMNVEV (reference sequence). The rearrangement uses TRBV27 and TRBJ1-6; possible D gene TRBD1, 6 bases. The sequence was collected from an adult in good health. The sample consisted of peripheral blood, taken on day 0 of AZD1222 vaccination. The DNA for the CDR3 is TGTGCCAGCAGTTTCGGGGGCGCGGTTGGGTCCTATAATTCACCCCTCCACTTT. It codes for CASSFGGAVGSYNSPLHF.